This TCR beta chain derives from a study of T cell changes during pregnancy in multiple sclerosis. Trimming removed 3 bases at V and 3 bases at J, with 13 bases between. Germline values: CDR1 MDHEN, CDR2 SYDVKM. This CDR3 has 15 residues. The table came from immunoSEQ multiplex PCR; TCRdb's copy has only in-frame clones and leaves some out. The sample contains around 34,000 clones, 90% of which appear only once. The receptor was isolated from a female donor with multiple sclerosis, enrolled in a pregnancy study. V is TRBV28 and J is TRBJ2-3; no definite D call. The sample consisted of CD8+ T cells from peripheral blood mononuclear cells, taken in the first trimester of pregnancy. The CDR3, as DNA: TGTGCCAGCAGTTTGACGACAACGTCGACAGATACGCAGTATTTT. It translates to CASSLTTTSTDTQYF.